This T cell receptor (beta chain) was sequenced during a study of graft-versus-host responses after intestinal transplantation. Study-level information: Recipients underwent multivisceral, liver-intestinal, or isolated intestinal transplants. All recipients got anti-thymocyte globulin induction, then tacrolimus and steroids for 2 to 4 years.

For this clone: Its antigen is unknown.

Here immunoSEQ multiplex PCR was the method, and the copy in TCRdb shows in-frame clones only, minus some. The sample comprises about 120,000 clones, over 75% of which are singletons, and approximately 0.18% rests with the top ten. Notes on the study in general: The study associated peak circulating GvH clone levels with early post-transplant HvG declines.

The sequence was obtained from a human donor who received an intestinal transplant. Here the sequenced sample was unstimulated CD4+ T cells sorted from spleen or lymph node cells, taken before intestinal transplant.

CDR3 sequence: CASSFLRSIATNEKLFF. As DNA, the CDR3 is TGTGCCAGCAGTTTTCTGAGGAGTATTGCAACTAATGAAAAACTGTTTTTT. The genes are TRBV28 and TRBJ1-4; D gene uncertain. Between the trimmed V and J ends, which lost 3 bases and 0 bases, there was a span of 14 bases. Germline values: CDR1 MDHEN, CDR2 SYDVKM. The CDR3 runs to 17 residues.